The 28 T cell receptor beta chains below all came from one sample that was sequenced in a study of early T cells in non-severe SARS-CoV-2 infection. Via MiXCR, TCRdb re-called the 5' RACE reads, giving one row per CDR3 protein. Altogether more than 25,000 distinct CDR3 sequences are present, approximately 2.9% being singletons, with the ten largest covering approximately 0.72%. Sequences were obtained from whole blood. The receptors derive from an adult who was a healthcare worker with PCR-confirmed SARS-CoV-2 infection or an uninfected control (not recorded which).

This clonotype is labeled medium-sized. This rearrangement joins TRBV5-4 to TRBJ2-1; 7 bases are shared with TRBD1. Germline-derived CDR1 and CDR2 are SGHNT and YYREEE (reference sequence). After removal of 3 bases from V and 7 bases from J, the junction contained 13 bases not matched to a gene. This CDR3 is built from 16 residues. The CDR3, as DNA: TGTGCCAGCAGCTCTATTGAAAGACAGGGTAGGAATGAGCAGTTCTTC. Translation: CASSSIERQGRNEQFF.

At least ten counts were recorded for this clonotype. This rearrangement joins TRBV2 to TRBJ2-2, with TRBD2 identical over 8 bases. Trimming at V came to 8 bases and at J to 6 bases, leaving 5 bases not matched to a gene. This CDR3 has 13 residues. Germline assignment: CDR1 SNHLY and CDR2 FYNNEI. CDR3 protein: CASRGGEAGELFF. The CDR3 DNA reads TGTGCCAGCCGGGGGGGAGAAGCCGGGGAGCTGTTTTTT.

This clonotype was detected ten times or more. The chain uses TRBV29-1 and TRBJ2-3, with 7 bases fitting TRBD1. This CDR3 has 15 residues. J was trimmed by 3 bases and V by 5 bases; bases with no gene match: 11. Germline CDR1 is SQVTM and CDR2 is ANQGSEA. CDR3 nucleotides: TGCAGCGTTAAGACAGGGATCATCGATACAGATACGCAGTATTTT. Translated: CSVKTGIIDTDTQYF.

This clonotype was found many times. This chain uses TRBV11-3 with TRBJ2-1; 14 nucleotides line up with TRBD2. The junction had 2 bases not matched to a gene; V was cut back by 2 bases and J by 5 bases. The CDR3 has 16 residues. Germline V lookup: CDR1 SGHNT, CDR2 YENEEA. The CDR3 nucleotides are TGTGCCAGCAGCTTAAGGACTAGCGGGGGGCACAATGAGCAGTTCTTC. Protein sequence: CASSLRTSGGHNEQFF.

This clonotype was counted ten times or more. The chain uses TRBV30 and TRBJ1-3; TRBD1 matches at 8 bases. With V trimmed by 3 bases and J by 0 bases, 7 bases remained unmatched. The CDR3 consists of 16 residues. Germline CDR1 is GTSNPN and CDR2 is SVGIG (reference sequence). The DNA for the CDR3 is TGTGCCTGGAGCCTCAGGGACAGGAGCTCTGGAAACACCATATATTTT. Protein sequence: CAWSLRDRSSGNTIYF.

This clonotype showed up many times. V gene TRBV29-1 combines with J gene TRBJ2-7; D gene ambiguous. This CDR3 has 13 amino acids. Germline V gene lookup returns CDR1 SQVTM and CDR2 ANQGSEA. The V end lost 4 bases, the J end lost 2 bases, and 12 bases lay between the germline ends. The CDR3 region has the DNA TGCAGCGTTGTGGCGGCGGTAACCTACGAGCAGTACGTC. Protein product: CSVVAAVTYEQYV.

In its sample, this clonotype was seen many times. The V call is TRBV24-1, the J call TRBJ2-5; no definite D call. From germline, CDR1 is KGHDR and CDR2 SFDVKD. Trimming left V 1 base short and J 1 base short, with 6 bases between. This CDR3 spans 14 amino acids. The CDR3 protein is CATSDFHSQETQYF. The DNA for the CDR3 is TGTGCCACCAGTGATTTTCACAGCCAAGAGACCCAGTACTTC.

This clonotype was counted at least ten times. The CDR3 protein is CASSLAAGQGYGYTF. Written as DNA, the CDR3 is TGTGCCAGCAGTTTAGCGGCGGGACAGGGCTATGGCTACACCTTC. The chain carries TRBV12-3 or TRBV12-4 and TRBJ1-2; 9 nucleotides align to TRBD1. Losses at the gene ends were 0 bases for V and 4 bases for J; bases not matched to a gene: 3. The CDR3 length is 15 residues.

This clonotype was recorded at least ten times. The V gene is TRBV5-5, the J gene TRBJ1-5; D ambiguous. With 0 bases removed from V and 3 bases from J, the gap between germline ends came to 4 bases. This CDR3 contains 13 residues. The germline gives CDR1 SGHKS, CDR2 YYEKEE (reference sequence). CDR3: CASSLGLNQPQHF. In DNA form, the CDR3 reads TGTGCCAGCAGCTTGGGCCTCAATCAGCCCCAGCATTTT.

At least ten counts were recorded for this clonotype. The chain joins TRBV5-1 to TRBJ2-1; a possible D gene is TRBD2 (6 bases). The CDR3 is 12 amino acids. Trimming left V 3 bases short and J 9 bases short, with 10 bases between. CDR1 is SGHRS and CDR2 is YFSETQ in the germline V gene. CDR3 sequence (DNA): TGCGCCAGCAGCTCAACTAGCCCTGAGCAGTTCTTC. As protein: CASSSTSPEQFF.

This clonotype has a count of ten or more. The chain carries TRBV18 and TRBJ1-1; D may be TRBD1 (6 bases). Germline V gene sequence: CDR1 KGHSH, CDR2 LQKENI. The V end was cut by 5 bases, the J end by 0 bases, with 13 bases between. The CDR3 consists of 15 residues. CDR3 sequence reads: CASSVTGTLNTEAFF. The CDR3 nucleotides read TGTGCCAGCTCAGTTACCGGGACATTGAACACTGAAGCTTTCTTT.

This clonotype is medium-sized in the sample. The chain employs TRBV7-9 and TRBJ2-3, with 9 bases that match TRBD1. CDR3 length: 14 residues. J gave up 5 bases and V 8 bases, and 8 bases lay outside the gene matches. The V gene's germline CDR1 is SEHNR and CDR2 FQNEAQ (reference sequence). The CDR3 bases are TGTGCCAGCGTCCGACAGGGGGTGGTAGATACGCAGTATTTT. Amino acids: CASVRQGVVDTQYF.

This clonotype was recorded at least ten times. The rearrangement joins TRBV11-2 to TRBJ2-1; D is undetermined. The germline V gene encodes CDR1 SGHAT and CDR2 FQNNGV. The CDR3 has 12 residues. The ends were cut back, 1 base at V and 9 bases at J, with 7 bases in the middle. This CDR3 is CASSLGNPEQFF. The CDR3 DNA is TGTGCCAGCAGCTTAGGGAACCCTGAGCAGTTCTTC.

This clonotype came up many times. The chain recombines TRBV27 with TRBJ1-5, with TRBD1 matching over 8 bases. The CDR3 is made up of 14 amino acids. After removal of 8 bases from V and 6 bases from J, the junction contained 9 bases not matched to a gene. Looked up from germline, CDR1 is MNHEY and CDR2 is SMNVEV (reference sequence). The CDR3 region is CASRQGAGGQPQHF. CDR3 DNA sequence: TGTGCCAGCCGTCAGGGGGCGGGAGGTCAGCCCCAGCATTTT.

This clonotype was counted many times. The J gene is TRBJ2-7, the V gene TRBV20-1; D is perhaps TRBD1 (6 bases). The V end was cut by 3 bases, the J end by 0 bases, with 9 bases between. The CDR3 totals 13 residues. Germline lookup yields CDR1 DFQATT and CDR2 SNEGSKA (reference sequence). CDR3 sequence: CSASQGFSYEQYV. CDR3 coding DNA: TGCAGTGCTAGCCAGGGGTTCTCCTACGAGCAGTACGTC.

Sample share makes this clonotype medium-sized (0.01 to 0.1%). The CDR3 nucleotides read TGCAGTGCTAGGAGGGACACTGAAGCTTTCTTT. Protein: CSARRDTEAFF. The chain combines TRBV20-1 with TRBJ1-1, with no clear D. Germline V gene data show CDR1 as DFQATT and CDR2 as SNEGSKA (reference sequence). The CDR3 totals 11 residues. V shed 3 bases and J shed 3 bases, with 5 bases lying between them.

This clonotype was seen at least ten times. This rearrangement joins TRBV2 to TRBJ2-5, with 10 bases fitting TRBD2. Germline values: CDR1 SNHLY, CDR2 FYNNEI. With V trimmed by 4 bases and J by 6 bases, 8 bases remained unmatched. This CDR3 comprises 15 residues. The CDR3 DNA follows: TGTGCCAGCAGTGTATCAGCGGGGGGGCCCAAGACCCAGTACTTC. Protein sequence: CASSVSAGGPKTQYF.

This clonotype has a count of ten or more. This rearrangement joins TRBV10-3 to TRBJ2-1, with 14 bases that match TRBD2. CDR1 is ENHRY, CDR2 SYGVKD, per germline. With 6 bases clipped from V and 5 bases from J, the junction kept 6 bases outside the gene matches. This CDR3 comprises 16 residues. The CDR3 nucleotides read TGTGCCATCAGAGACCCGGGACTAGCGGGGGACAATGAGCAGTTCTTC. It specifies CAIRDPGLAGDNEQFF.

This clonotype was counted at least ten times. V gene TRBV9 combines with J gene TRBJ1-3; D unresolved. V lost 0 bases and J 0 bases, leaving 10 bases between the germline ends. Germline CDR1 and CDR2: SGDLS and YYNGEE. The CDR3 is made up of 16 amino acids. CDR3 region: CASSVGGPVSGNTIYF. CDR3 DNA: TGTGCCAGCAGCGTAGGAGGTCCAGTCTCTGGAAACACCATATATTTT. The entire variable domain, with the rest obtained from reference TRBV9 and TRBJ1-3, is as follows: DSGVTQTPKHLITATGQRVTLRCSPRSGDLSVYWYQQSLDQGLQFLIQYYNGEERAKGNILERFSAQQFPDLHSELNLSSLELGDSALYFCASSVGGPVSGNTIYFGEGSWLTVV.

This clonotype was seen ten or more times. The chain employs TRBV6-1 and TRBJ1-2, with TRBD1 matching 8 bases. The CDR3 covers 15 residues. V gave up 2 bases and J gave up 5 bases; unmatched junction bases: 7. CDR1 and CDR2 from the germline V gene are MNHNS and SASEGT. The CDR3 region has the DNA TGTGCCAGCAGTGAAAATGACAGGGGAGTATATGGCTACACCTTC. Its translation is CASSENDRGVYGYTF.

J is TRBJ1-2 and V is TRBV27; D remains ambiguous. The CDR3 runs to 12 residues. V gave up 6 bases and J gave up 7 bases, with 12 bases separating them. Germline-derived CDR1 and CDR2 are MNHEY and SMNVEV (reference sequence). The CDR3 protein is CASRKTPAGYTF. The CDR3, as DNA: TGTGCCAGCAGAAAAACCCCCGCTGGCTACACCTTC.

This clonotype has more than one count but fewer than ten. The rearrangement joins TRBV6-5 to TRBJ2-5; D assignment may be TRBD1 or TRBD2 (5 bases each). Per germline, CDR1 MNHEY and CDR2 SVGAGI. V dropped 5 bases and J dropped 5 bases, with 15 bases sitting between them. The CDR3 runs 14 residues. The DNA of the CDR3 is TGTGCCAGCAGTCCCTATTCTGGGACCGAGACCCAGTACTTC. Protein sequence: CASSPYSGTETQYF.

This clonotype was counted many times. The chain recombines TRBV7-3 with TRBJ1-1, with no clear D. The V gene lost 5 bases and the J gene lost 1 base, with 8 bases spanning the gap. There are 13 residues in the CDR3. Per germline, CDR1 SGHTA and CDR2 FQGTGA. CDR3 nucleotides: TGTGCCAGCAGCAGTACACAGAACACTGAAGCTTTCTTT. Protein: CASSSTQNTEAFF.

This clonotype was recorded at least ten times. The chain uses TRBV5-1 and TRBJ2-5; D ambiguous. The V gene's germline CDR1 is SGHRS and CDR2 YFSETQ. The CDR3 consists of 13 residues. Deletions cut 1 base from V and 4 bases from J, with 8 bases between. The CDR3 region is CASSLSVRETQYF. CDR3 coding DNA: TGCGCCAGCAGCTTGAGTGTACGAGAGACCCAGTACTTC.

This clonotype was detected many times. This chain links TRBV7-3 with TRBJ2-3; D is unresolved. CDR1 is SGHTA, CDR2 FQGTGA, per germline. V was clipped by 2 bases and J by 2 bases, with 5 bases between them. The CDR3 extends over 13 amino acids. The CDR3, as DNA: TGTGCCAGCAGCTTACTCTACACAGATACGCAGTATTTT. This gives the protein CASSLLYTDTQYF. The variable domain in full, completed from reference TRBV7-3 and TRBJ2-3, reads GAGVSQTPSNKVTEKGKYVELRCDPISGHTALYWYRQSLGQGPEFLIYFQGTGAADDSGLPNDRFFAVRPEGSVSTLKIQRTERGDSAVYLCASSLLYTDTQYFGPGTRLTVL.

This clonotype occurred many times. The rearrangement links TRBV20-1 to TRBJ1-1; TRBD1 might be the D (6 bases). This CDR3 region has 13 residues. Germline values: CDR1 DFQATT, CDR2 SNEGSKA (reference sequence). Trimming pared 3 bases from V and 2 bases from J, leaving 10 bases between. The CDR3 DNA is TGCAGTGCTAGTCAAGGGGGAAACACTGAAGCTTTCTTT. Amino acid sequence: CSASQGGNTEAFF.

Many counts were recorded for this clonotype. The V gene is TRBV20-1, the J gene TRBJ2-3; maybe TRBD2 (5 bases). Germline CDR1 is DFQATT and CDR2 is SNEGSKA (reference sequence). The CDR3 runs 14 residues. V lost 0 bases to trimming and J lost 1 base, with 8 bases between them. This CDR3 is CSARDPEGTDTQYF. In DNA, the CDR3 is TGCAGTGCTAGAGATCCGGAGGGCACAGATACGCAGTATTTT.

This clonotype was counted at least ten times. This chain connects TRBV12-3 or TRBV12-4 to TRBJ2-3; 8 positions agree with TRBD2. V lost 6 bases and J lost 1; bases outside the gene matches: 6. This CDR3 is built from 15 residues. The CDR3, as DNA: TGTGCCAGCAGCCAAAGCGGGGGCCGCACAGATACGCAGTATTTT. It is translated as CASSQSGGRTDTQYF.